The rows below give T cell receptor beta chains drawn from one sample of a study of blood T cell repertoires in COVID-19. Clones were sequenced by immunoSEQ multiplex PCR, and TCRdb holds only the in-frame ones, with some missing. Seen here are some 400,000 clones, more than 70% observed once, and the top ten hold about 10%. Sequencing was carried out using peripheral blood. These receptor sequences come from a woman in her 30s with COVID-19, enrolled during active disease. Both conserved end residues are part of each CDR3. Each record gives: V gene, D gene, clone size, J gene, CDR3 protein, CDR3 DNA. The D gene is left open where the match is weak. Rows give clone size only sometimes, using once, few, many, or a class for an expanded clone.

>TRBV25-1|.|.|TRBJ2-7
CASSDPDKYEQYF
TGTGCCAGCAGTGACCCCGACAAATACGAGCAGTACTTC
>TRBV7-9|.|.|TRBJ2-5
CASSPDPRRETQYF
TGTGCCAGCAGCCCGGACCCTCGGAGGGAGACCCAGTACTTC
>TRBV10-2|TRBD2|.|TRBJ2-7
CASSVLAGGHVRYEQYF
TGCGCCAGCAGTGTCCTAGCGGGAGGTCACGTACGCTACGAGCAGTACTTC
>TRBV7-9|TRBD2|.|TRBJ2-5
CASSPAVSGRRETQYF
TGTGCCAGCAGCCCAGCAGTAAGCGGGAGACGAGAGACCCAGTACTTC
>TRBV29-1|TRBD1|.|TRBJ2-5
CSVGTGGKETQYF
TGCAGCGTTGGGACAGGGGGGAAGGAGACCCAGTACTTC
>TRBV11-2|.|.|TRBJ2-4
CASSQMWGHLAKNIQYF
TGTGCCAGCAGCCAGATGTGGGGACATCTAGCCAAAAACATTCAGTACTTC
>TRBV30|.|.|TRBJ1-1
CAWSEGRWSEAFF
TGTGCCTGGAGCGAAGGGAGGTGGTCTGAAGCTTTCTTT
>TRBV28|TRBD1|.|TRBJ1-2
CASSSLTDRAAGYTF
TGTGCCAGCAGTTCCCTTACCGACAGGGCGGCTGGCTACACCTTC
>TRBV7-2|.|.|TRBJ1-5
CASSLAGSRDQPQHF
TGTGCCAGCAGCTTAGCGGGGAGTCGGGATCAGCCCCAGCATTTT
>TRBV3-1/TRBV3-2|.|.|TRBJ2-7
CASSQSLREQYF
TGTGCCAGCAGCCAATCCCTGAGAGAGCAGTACTTC
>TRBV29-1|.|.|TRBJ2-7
CSVVLGRHEQYF
TGCAGCGTTGTCCTGGGGAGGCACGAGCAGTACTTC
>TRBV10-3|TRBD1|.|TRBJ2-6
CATGQVLSGANVLTF
TGTGCCACCGGACAGGTCCTCTCTGGGGCCAACGTCCTGACTTTC
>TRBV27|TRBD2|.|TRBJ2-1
CASNAGGGHNEQFF
TGTGCCAGCAACGCGGGAGGTGGCCACAATGAGCAGTTCTTC
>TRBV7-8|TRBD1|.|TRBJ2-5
CASSLVGTGARQETQYF
TGTGCCAGCAGCTTGGTTGGGACAGGGGCCAGACAAGAGACCCAGTACTTC
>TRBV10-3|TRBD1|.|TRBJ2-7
CAISERQGTTYEQYF
TGTGCCATCAGTGAGAGACAGGGAACAACCTACGAGCAGTACTTC
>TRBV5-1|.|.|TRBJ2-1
CASSLVFGSAYNEQFF
TGCGCCAGCAGCTTGGTCTTTGGAAGCGCCTACAATGAGCAGTTCTTC
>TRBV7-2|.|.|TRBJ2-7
CASSDRTGGEQYF
TGTGCCAGCAGCGACAGGACAGGAGGGGAGCAGTACTTC
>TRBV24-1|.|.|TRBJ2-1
CATSDLPGSEQFF
TGTGCCACCAGTGATTTGCCCGGGAGCGAGCAGTTCTTC
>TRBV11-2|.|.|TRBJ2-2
CASRQDLANTGELFF
TGTGCCAGCAGACAGGACCTCGCGAACACCGGGGAGCTGTTTTTT
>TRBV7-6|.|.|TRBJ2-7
CASGGRVRHEQYF
TGTGCCAGCGGGGGCAGGGTGCGCCACGAGCAGTACTTC
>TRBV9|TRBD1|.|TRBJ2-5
CASSVNSRQGSGETQYF
TGTGCCAGCAGCGTAAATTCCAGACAGGGGAGTGGCGAGACCCAGTACTTC
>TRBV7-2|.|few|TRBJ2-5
CASSLLGGTETQYF
TGTGCCAGCAGCCTCCTGGGGGGAACGGAGACCCAGTACTTC
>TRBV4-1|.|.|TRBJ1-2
CASSQRENYGYTF
TGCGCCAGCAGCCAAAGAGAAAACTATGGCTACACCTTC
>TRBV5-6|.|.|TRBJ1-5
CASSSAAGRNQPQHF
TGTGCCAGCAGCTCGGCGGCAGGGCGCAATCAGCCCCAGCATTTT
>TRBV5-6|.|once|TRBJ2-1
CASSFGLEQFF
TGTGCCAGCAGCTTTGGACTAGAGCAGTTCTTC
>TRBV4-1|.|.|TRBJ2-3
CASSLQPSGPSTDTQYF
TGCGCCAGCAGCTTACAGCCCAGCGGCCCTAGCACAGATACGCAGTATTTT
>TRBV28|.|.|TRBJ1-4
CASCGLLTNEKLFF
TGTGCCAGCTGTGGACTGTTAACTAATGAAAAACTGTTTTTT
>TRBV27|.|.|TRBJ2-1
CASSFGGLVYNEQFF
TGTGCCAGCAGTTTTGGGGGCCTGGTCTACAATGAGCAGTTCTTC
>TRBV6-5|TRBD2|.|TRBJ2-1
CASSSTSGRTYEQFF
TGTGCCAGCAGTTCGACTAGCGGGAGAACGTATGAGCAGTTCTTC
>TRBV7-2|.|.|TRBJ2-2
CASSFPGTGELFF
TGTGCCAGCAGCTTTCCAGGCACCGGGGAGCTGTTTTTT
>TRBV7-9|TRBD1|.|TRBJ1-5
CAVARQGVGQPQHF
TGTGCCGTCGCGAGGCAGGGGGTCGGTCAACCCCAGCATTTT
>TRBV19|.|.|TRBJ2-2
CASSPLTGNTGELFF
TGTGCCAGTAGTCCCCTGACAGGGAACACCGGGGAGCTGTTTTTT
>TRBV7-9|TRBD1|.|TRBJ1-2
CASSLPDRGTKIF
TGTGCCAGCAGCTTACCGGACAGGGGAACGAAGATCTTC
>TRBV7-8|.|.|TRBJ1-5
CASSLVAGFSQPQHF
TGTGCCAGCAGCTTAGTGGCGGGTTTCAGTCAGCCCCAGCATTTT
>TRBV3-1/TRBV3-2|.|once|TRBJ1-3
CASSPREAGNTIYF
TGTGCCAGCAGCCCGCGGGAAGCCGGAAACACCATATATTTT
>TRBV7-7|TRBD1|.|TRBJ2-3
CASSLGTGGADTQYF
TGTGCTAGCAGCCTCGGGACAGGGGGAGCAGATACGCAGTATTTT
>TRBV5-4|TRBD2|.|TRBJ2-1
CASSLDRLAGVNEQFF
TGTGCCAGCAGCTTGGACCGGCTAGCGGGGGTAAATGAGCAGTTCTTC
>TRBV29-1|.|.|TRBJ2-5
CSVERVLQETQYF
TGCAGCGTTGAAAGAGTACTGCAAGAGACCCAGTACTTC
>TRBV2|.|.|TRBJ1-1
CASSAGSSEAFF
TGTGCCAGCAGTGCAGGGTCCTCTGAAGCTTTCTTT
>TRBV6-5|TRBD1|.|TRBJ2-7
CASRDRGSYEQYF
TGTGCCAGCCGGGACAGGGGGTCCTACGAGCAGTACTTC
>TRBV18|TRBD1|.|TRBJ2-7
CASSPSLQGNGEQYF
TGTGCCAGCTCACCGAGCTTACAGGGGAACGGCGAGCAGTACTTC
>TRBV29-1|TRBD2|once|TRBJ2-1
CSVGLVAGGPGNEQFF
TGCAGCGTTGGACTAGTAGCGGGAGGGCCGGGGAATGAGCAGTTCTTC
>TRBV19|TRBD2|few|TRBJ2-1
CASTRSSGPNNEQFF
TGTGCCAGTACCCGATCTAGCGGGCCAAACAATGAGCAGTTCTTC
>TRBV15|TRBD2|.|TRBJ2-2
CATSRKLAGSDGELFF
TGTGCCACCAGCAGAAAACTAGCGGGTTCGGACGGGGAGCTGTTTTTT
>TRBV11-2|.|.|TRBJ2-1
CASSLRRAPYNEQFF
TGTGCCAGCAGCTTAAGGCGGGCCCCATACAATGAGCAGTTCTTC
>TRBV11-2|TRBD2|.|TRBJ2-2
CASSSPGLAGGQNTGELFF
TGTGCCAGCAGCTCCCCCGGGTTAGCGGGAGGTCAGAACACCGGGGAGCTGTTTTTT
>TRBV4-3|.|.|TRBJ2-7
CASSQAAGPPPYEQYF
TGCGCCAGCAGCCAAGCGGCGGGACCCCCTCCCTACGAGCAGTACTTC
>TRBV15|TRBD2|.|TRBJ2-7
CATSRDLMRGGYEQYF
TGTGCCACCAGCAGAGATTTAATGAGGGGAGGGTACGAGCAGTACTTC
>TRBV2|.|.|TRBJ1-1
CASRKEARTEAFF
TGTGCCAGCAGGAAGGAGGCGCGCACTGAAGCTTTCTTT
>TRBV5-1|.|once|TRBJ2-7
CASSLGDSRIEQYF
TGCGCCAGCAGCTTGGGTGACAGCCGCATTGAGCAGTACTTC
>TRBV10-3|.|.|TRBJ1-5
CAISPGGTYSNQPQHF
TGTGCCATCAGCCCCGGGGGGACGTATAGCAATCAGCCCCAGCATTTT
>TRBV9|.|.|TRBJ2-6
CASSPRGGPGANVLTF
TGTGCCAGCAGCCCCAGGGGTGGTCCTGGGGCCAACGTCCTGACTTTC
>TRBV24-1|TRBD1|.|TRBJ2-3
CATSDPTGAGSTDTQYF
TGTGCCACCAGTGATCCAACAGGGGCCGGTAGCACAGATACGCAGTATTTT
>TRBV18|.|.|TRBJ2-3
CASSYGADTQYF
TGTGCCAGCTCATACGGGGCAGATACGCAGTATTTT
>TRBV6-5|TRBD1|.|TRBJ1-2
CASRYGTGPNYGYTF
TGTGCCAGCAGGTACGGGACAGGACCTAACTATGGCTACACCTTC